The next 25 T cell receptor beta chains were all read from a single sample in a study of blood T cell repertoires in COVID-19. Using immunoSEQ multiplex PCR, the repertoire was profiled, and TCRdb retains in-frame clones only, with some absent. The sample yields 170,000 or so clones, approximately 88% seen once. Material for sequencing was peripheral blood. The receptors were sampled from a woman aged 60-75 years with acute or convalescent COVID-19.

This chain joins TRBV5-1 and TRBJ2-5; 10 positions agree with TRBD1. The CDR3 is made up of 18 amino acids. V lost 0 bases and J lost 4; bases outside the gene matches: 12. Germline lookup yields CDR1 SGHRS and CDR2 YFSETQ. CDR3 loop: CASSLDTSDRGLRETQYF. CDR3 sequence (DNA): TGCGCCAGCAGCTTGGATACTTCAGACAGGGGGCTCAGAGAGACCCAGTACTTC.

This clone was seen only once. The chain joins TRBV18 to TRBJ2-2, with 7 bases fitting TRBD1. Germline V gene lookup returns CDR1 KGHSH and CDR2 LQKENI. The CDR3 length is 14 residues. Trimming removed 4 bases from V and 6 bases from J; junction bases left unmatched: 5. CDR3 amino acids: CASSQTQGAGELFF. CDR3 nucleotides: TGTGCCAGCTCACAAACCCAGGGGGCCGGGGAGCTGTTTTTT.

This clone was counted between two and nine times. This sequence joins TRBV7-2 and TRBJ2-7; TRBD1 matches 7 bases. The CDR3 sequence is 15 residues long. The germline gives CDR1 SGHTA, CDR2 FQGNSA. The J segment lost 0 bases and the V segment lost 1 base, leaving 3 bases of the junction unmatched. The CDR3 bases are TGTGCCAGCAGCTTAGAACGGGACAGCTCCTACGAGCAGTACTTC. It codes for CASSLERDSSYEQYF. The full variable domain, completed using reference TRBV7-2 and TRBJ2-7, is GAGVSQSPSNKVTEKGKDVELRCDPISGHTALYWYRQSLGQGLEFLIYFQGNSAPDKSGLPSDRFSAERTGGSVSTLTIQRTQQEDSAVYLCASSLERDSSYEQYFGPGTRLTVT.

The J gene is TRBJ1-4, the V gene TRBV28; D gene ambiguous. The germline V and J ends were trimmed by 6 bases and 5 bases, with 10 bases remaining between them. The CDR3 length is 13 residues. Germline V CDR1 and CDR2: MDHEN, SYDVKM. CDR3 protein: CASRGPTNEKLFF. The CDR3 DNA sequence: TGTGCCAGCAGGGGCCCGACCAATGAAAAACTGTTTTTT.

The V gene is TRBV9, the J gene TRBJ2-3; TRBD1 matches 10 bases. Unmatched junction bases numbered 4, after V lost 0 bases and J lost 0 bases. The germline CDR1 and CDR2 sequences are SGDLS and YYNGEE. This CDR3 comprises 17 residues. The CDR3 bases are TGTGCCAGCAGCGTAGATGGGACAGGGGTCAGCACAGATACGCAGTATTTT. It codes for CASSVDGTGVSTDTQYF.

This chain joins TRBV27 and TRBJ1-5, with 9 bases that match TRBD1. The CDR3 sequence is 17 residues long. Germline V CDR1 and CDR2: MNHEY, SMNVEV (reference sequence). With V trimmed by 6 bases and J by 1 base, 10 bases remained unmatched. The CDR3: CASRRQGGRGSNQPQHF. The CDR3 bases are TGTGCCAGCAGACGACAGGGGGGAAGGGGAAGCAATCAGCCCCAGCATTTT.

The V gene is TRBV19, the J gene TRBJ1-5; D is ambiguous. Trimming cost V 3 bases and J 4 bases, with 7 bases left between them. This CDR3 is built from 13 residues. Germline assignment: CDR1 LNHDA and CDR2 SQIVND (reference sequence). This CDR3 is CASSIRVNQPQHF. The CDR3 DNA reads as TGTGCCAGTAGTATTCGAGTTAATCAGCCCCAGCATTTT.

This clone has a handful of counts. This chain connects TRBV30 to TRBJ2-3; D gene ambiguous. This CDR3 has 14 residues. CDR1 GTSNPN and CDR2 SVGIG come from the germline V gene (reference sequence). V was clipped by 0 bases and J by 0 bases, with 7 bases between them. As DNA, the CDR3 is TGTGCCTGGAGTGTTGGGCCGAGCACAGATACGCAGTATTTT. Translating it yields CAWSVGPSTDTQYF.

The chain employs TRBV27 and TRBJ1-4; 7 nucleotides line up with TRBD1. Losses at the gene ends were 6 bases for V and 5 bases for J; bases not matched to a gene: 9. The CDR3 spans 15 residues. Germline assignment: CDR1 MNHEY and CDR2 SMNVEV (reference sequence). CDR3 amino acids: CASSRRQGMNEKLFF. The CDR3 nucleotides are TGTGCCAGCAGCCGACGACAGGGCATGAATGAAAAACTGTTTTTT.

This clone was counted only a few times. The genes are TRBV15 and TRBJ2-7; TRBD1 matches at 7 bases. The V segment lost 4 bases and the J segment 3 bases; nucleotides outside the gene matches: 12. The CDR3 spans 16 residues. Germline V CDR1 and CDR2: LNHNV, YYDKDF (reference sequence). Here the CDR3 reads CATSTQKGGGIYEQYF. The CDR3 DNA reads TGTGCCACCAGCACCCAGAAAGGGGGCGGAATCTACGAGCAGTACTTC.

J is TRBJ1-6 and V is TRBV2; TRBD1 aligns across 7 bases. Germline lookup yields CDR1 SNHLY and CDR2 FYNNEI. V trimming: 6 bases; J trimming: 4 bases; junction bases outside the gene matches: 0. There are 13 residues in the CDR3. Here the CDR3 reads CASRGQYNSPLHF. Here the CDR3 DNA reads TGTGCCAGCAGGGGACAGTATAATTCACCCCTCCACTTT. The full variable domain, its missing parts supplied by reference TRBV2 and TRBJ1-6, is EPEVTQTPSHQVTQMGQEVILRCVPISNHLYFYWYRQILGQKVEFLVSFYNNEISEKSEIFDDQFSVERPDGSNFTLKIRSTKLEDSAMYFCASRGQYNSPLHFGNGTRLTVT.

In this sample, this clone turned up a few times. This chain uses TRBV9 with TRBJ2-5; 14 bases line up with TRBD2. This CDR3 comprises 18 residues. The germline V gene has CDR1 SGDLS and CDR2 YYNGEE. The J segment lost 5 bases and the V segment lost 4 bases, leaving 13 bases of the junction unmatched. The CDR3 sequence is CASSLSTSGGAARETQYF. The DNA for the CDR3 is TGTGCCAGCAGCCTCTCGACTAGCGGGGGGGCCGCACGGGAGACCCAGTACTTC.

V gene TRBV19 combines with J gene TRBJ1-5; TRBD1 agrees at 8 bases. The V gene's germline CDR1 is LNHDA and CDR2 SQIVND (reference sequence). With V trimmed by 5 bases and J by 2 bases, 11 bases remained unmatched. The CDR3 runs to 17 residues. In DNA form, the CDR3 reads TGTGCCAGTAGTTCTCGCCCAGGGGGCGCAGGCAATCAGCCCCAGCATTTT. Translation: CASSSRPGGAGNQPQHF.

The chain uses TRBV7-2 and TRBJ2-7, with 9 bases aligning to TRBD2. Germline V CDR1 and CDR2: SGHTA, FQGNSA. After removal of 1 base from V and 3 bases from J, the junction contained 4 bases not matched to a gene. There are 15 residues in the CDR3. CDR3 bases: TGTGCCAGCAGCTTAGTTCTAGCGGGATACTACGAGCAGTACTTC. Amino acids: CASSLVLAGYYEQYF.

The chain employs TRBV28 and TRBJ1-5; 9 nucleotides align to TRBD1. The ends lost 5 bases at V and 1 base at J; junction bases unmatched: 3. Germline lookup yields CDR1 MDHEN and CDR2 SYDVKM. The CDR3 is 15 residues long. The CDR3 loop is CASSHGQGSNQPQHF. The DNA for the CDR3 is TGTGCCAGCAGTCACGGACAGGGGAGCAATCAGCCCCAGCATTTT.

The chain combines TRBV10-3 with TRBJ2-7, with a possible D match to TRBD1 (5 bases). Trimming took 4 bases from V and 1 from J, leaving 11 bases between them. The CDR3 runs 14 residues. Germline loops: CDR1 ENHRY, CDR2 SYGVKD. The CDR3 DNA reads TGTGCCATCAGTGGAGGTAAGGGGTCCTACGAGCAGTACTTC. Protein product: CAISGGKGSYEQYF.

This chain links TRBV21-1 with TRBJ1-1; the listed D gene, TRBD1, was not tested against the DNA. TRBV21-1 is termed a pseudogene. This CDR3 has 17 amino acids. The CDR3 protein is CASSKVTGVSDNTEAFF. CDR3 coding DNA: TGTGCCAGCAGCAAAGTTACAGGGGTATCGGACAACACTGAAGCTTTCTTT.

This chain connects TRBV11-2 to TRBJ2-5, with D possibly TRBD2 on 6 matching bases. With 7 bases removed from V and 4 bases from J, the gap between germline ends came to 10 bases. CDR1 is SGHAT, CDR2 FQNNGV, per germline. The length of the CDR3 is 12 residues. The chain's CDR3 is CASTLARETQYF. The CDR3 DNA follows: TGTGCCAGCACTCTAGCGAGAGAGACCCAGTACTTC.

This clone has only one observation. Possible read error: a much larger clone is one base away. This sequence joins TRBV6-5 and TRBJ1-2, with 9 bases lining up with TRBD1. The junction had 3 bases not matched to a gene; V was cut back by 5 bases and J by 2 bases. This CDR3 has 14 residues. CDR1 is MNHEY and CDR2 is SVGAGI in the germline V gene. The CDR3 spells CASSPGTGNYGYTF. CDR3 coding DNA: TGTGCCAGCAGTCCCGGGACAGGGAACTATGGCTACACCTTC.

The chain couples TRBV9 to TRBJ1-1; maybe TRBD1 (5 bases). Germline CDR1 reads SGDLS; CDR2 reads YYNGEE. V lost 3 bases to trimming and J lost 0 bases, with 12 bases between them. This CDR3 spans 15 amino acids. Here the CDR3 reads CASSALQVMNTEAFF. The CDR3 nucleotides read TGTGCCAGCAGCGCCTTACAGGTCATGAACACTGAAGCTTTCTTT.

This clone was seen only a few times. The CDR3: CASSIRGDGYTF. CDR3 coding DNA: TGCGCCAGCAGTATTCGGGGGGATGGCTACACCTTC. The rearrangement uses TRBV5-1 and TRBJ1-2, with D possibly TRBD1 on 5 matching bases. Between the trimmed V and J ends, which lost 5 bases and 6 bases, there was a span of 11 bases. This CDR3 has 12 residues. Per germline, CDR1 SGHRS and CDR2 YFSETQ.

The genes are TRBV7-2 and TRBJ2-3; 15 bases are shared with TRBD2. The CDR3 totals 16 residues. The junction had 4 bases not matched to a gene; V was cut back by 5 bases and J by 4 bases. Germline CDR1 SGHTA, CDR2 FQGNSA. The CDR3 reads CASSQRTSGGADTQYF. DNA of the CDR3: TGTGCCAGCAGCCAGAGGACTAGCGGGGGGGCAGATACGCAGTATTTT. The entire variable domain, with the rest obtained from reference TRBV7-2 and TRBJ2-3, is as follows: GAGVSQSPSNKVTEKGKDVELRCDPISGHTALYWYRQSLGQGLEFLIYFQGNSAPDKSGLPSDRFSAERTGGSVSTLTIQRTQQEDSAVYLCASSQRTSGGADTQYFGPGTRLTVL.

The chain uses TRBV18 and TRBJ1-1; D possibly corresponds to TRBD1 (5 bases). The germline V gene encodes CDR1 KGHSH and CDR2 LQKENI. Trimming pared 6 bases from V and 1 base from J, leaving 9 bases between. The CDR3 runs 13 residues. CDR3 in DNA: TGTGCCAGCTCGGCAGGGAAGAACACTGAAGCTTTCTTT. Protein sequence: CASSAGKNTEAFF.

This sequence joins TRBV30 and TRBJ2-7, with D hard to call. Germline CDR1 GTSNPN, CDR2 SVGIG (reference sequence). V dropped 2 bases and J dropped 3 bases, with 5 bases sitting between them. The CDR3 length is 11 residues. As DNA, the CDR3 is TGTGCCTGGAGTCTCCGCTACGAGCAGTACTTC. This gives the protein CAWSLRYEQYF.

The chain has TRBV28 and TRBJ1-6, with TRBD1 as a possible D gene (5 bases). The CDR3 runs to 14 residues. The germline V and J ends were trimmed by 3 bases and 9 bases, with 12 bases remaining between them. Germline V gene data show CDR1 as MDHEN and CDR2 as SYDVKM. CDR3 residues: CASSFRGFGSPLHF. CDR3 DNA sequence: TGTGCCAGCAGTTTTAGGGGTTTTGGTTCACCCCTCCACTTT.